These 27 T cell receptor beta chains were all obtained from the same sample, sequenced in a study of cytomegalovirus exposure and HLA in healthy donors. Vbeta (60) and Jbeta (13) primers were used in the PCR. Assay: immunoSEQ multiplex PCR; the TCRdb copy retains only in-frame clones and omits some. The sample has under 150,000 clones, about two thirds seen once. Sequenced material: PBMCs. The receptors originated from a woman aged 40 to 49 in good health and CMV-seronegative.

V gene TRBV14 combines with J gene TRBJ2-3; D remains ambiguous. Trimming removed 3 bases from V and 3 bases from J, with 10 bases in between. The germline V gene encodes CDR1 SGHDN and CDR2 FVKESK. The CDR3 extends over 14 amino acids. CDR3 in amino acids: CASSHRHQTDTQYF. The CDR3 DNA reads TGTGCCAGCAGCCATCGCCATCAGACAGATACGCAGTATTTT.

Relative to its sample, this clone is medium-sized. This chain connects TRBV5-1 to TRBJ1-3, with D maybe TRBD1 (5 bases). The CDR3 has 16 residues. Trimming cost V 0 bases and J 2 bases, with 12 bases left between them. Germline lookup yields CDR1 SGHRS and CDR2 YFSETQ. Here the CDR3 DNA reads TGCGCCAGCAGCTTGGCCCCCGGGGGTGCTGGAAACACCATATATTTT. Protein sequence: CASSLAPGGAGNTIYF.

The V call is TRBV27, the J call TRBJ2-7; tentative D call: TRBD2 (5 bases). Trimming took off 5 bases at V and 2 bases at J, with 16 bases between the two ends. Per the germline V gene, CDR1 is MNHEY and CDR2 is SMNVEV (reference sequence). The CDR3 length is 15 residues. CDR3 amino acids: CASSIDWTVTYEQYF. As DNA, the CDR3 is TGTGCCAGCAGTATCGACTGGACTGTAACCTACGAGCAGTACTTC.

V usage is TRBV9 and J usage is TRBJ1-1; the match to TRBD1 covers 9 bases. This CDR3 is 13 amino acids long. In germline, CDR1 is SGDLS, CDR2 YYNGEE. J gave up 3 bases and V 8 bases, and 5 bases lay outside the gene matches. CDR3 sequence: CASNRDRDTEAFF. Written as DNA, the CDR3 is TGTGCCAGTAACCGGGACAGGGACACTGAAGCTTTCTTT.

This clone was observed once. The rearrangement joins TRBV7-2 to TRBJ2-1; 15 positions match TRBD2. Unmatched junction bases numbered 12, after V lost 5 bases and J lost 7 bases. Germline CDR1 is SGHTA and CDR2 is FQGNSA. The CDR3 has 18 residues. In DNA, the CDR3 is TGTGCCAGCAGCCTTACAGGGACTAGCGGGGGGACGGGTAATGAGCAGTTCTTC. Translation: CASSLTGTSGGTGNEQFF.

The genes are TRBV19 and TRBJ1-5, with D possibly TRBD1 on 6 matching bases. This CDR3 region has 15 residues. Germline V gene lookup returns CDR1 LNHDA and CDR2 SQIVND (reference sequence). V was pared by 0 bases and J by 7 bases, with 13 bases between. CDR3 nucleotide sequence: TGTGCCAGTAGTATAGATCGGGGGGGCAGGCAGCCCCAGCATTTT. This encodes CASSIDRGGRQPQHF.

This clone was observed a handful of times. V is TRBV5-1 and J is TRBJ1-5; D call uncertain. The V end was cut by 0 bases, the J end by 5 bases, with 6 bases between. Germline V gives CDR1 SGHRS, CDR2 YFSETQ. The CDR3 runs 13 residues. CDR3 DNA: TGCGCCAGCAGCTTGGCCACAGATCAGCCCCAGCATTTT. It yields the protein CASSLATDQPQHF.

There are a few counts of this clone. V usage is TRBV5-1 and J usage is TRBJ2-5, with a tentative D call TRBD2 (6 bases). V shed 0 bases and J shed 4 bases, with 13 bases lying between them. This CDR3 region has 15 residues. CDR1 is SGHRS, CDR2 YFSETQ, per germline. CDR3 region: CASSLEDPRGETQYF. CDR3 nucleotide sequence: TGCGCCAGCAGCTTGGAGGACCCGCGGGGAGAGACCCAGTACTTC.

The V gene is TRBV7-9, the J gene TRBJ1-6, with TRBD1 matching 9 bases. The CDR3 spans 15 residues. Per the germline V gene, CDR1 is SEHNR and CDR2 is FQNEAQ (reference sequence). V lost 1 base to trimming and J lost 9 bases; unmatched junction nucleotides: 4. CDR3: CASSLGYRGRSPLHF. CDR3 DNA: TGTGCCAGCAGCTTAGGGTACAGGGGGCGTTCACCCCTCCACTTT.

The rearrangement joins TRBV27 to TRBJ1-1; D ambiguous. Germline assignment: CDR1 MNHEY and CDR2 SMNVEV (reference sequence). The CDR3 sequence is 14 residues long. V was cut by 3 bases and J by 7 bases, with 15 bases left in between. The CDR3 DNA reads TGTGCCAGCAGTTTTGAGCGAGGGTATAGTGAAGCTTTCTTT. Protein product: CASSFERGYSEAFF.

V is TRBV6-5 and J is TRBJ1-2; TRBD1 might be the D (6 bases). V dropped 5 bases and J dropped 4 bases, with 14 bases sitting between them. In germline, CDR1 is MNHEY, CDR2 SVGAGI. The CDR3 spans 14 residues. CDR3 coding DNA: TGTGCCAGCAGTACCGGGACACCTGCCTATGGCTACACCTTC. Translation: CASSTGTPAYGYTF.

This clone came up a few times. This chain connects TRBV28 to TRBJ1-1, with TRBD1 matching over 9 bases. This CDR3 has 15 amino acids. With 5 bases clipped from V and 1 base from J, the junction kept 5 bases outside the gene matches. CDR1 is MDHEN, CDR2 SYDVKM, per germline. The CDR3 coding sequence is TGTGCCAGCAGTCCCCGGACAGGGGCGAACACTGAAGCTTTCTTT. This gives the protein CASSPRTGANTEAFF.

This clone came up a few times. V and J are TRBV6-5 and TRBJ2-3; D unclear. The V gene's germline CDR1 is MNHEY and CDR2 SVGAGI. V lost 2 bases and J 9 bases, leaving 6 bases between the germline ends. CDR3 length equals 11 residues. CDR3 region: CASSYMQTQYF. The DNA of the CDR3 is TGTGCCAGCAGTTACATGCAGACGCAGTATTTT.

CDR3 sequence (DNA): TGTGCCAGCAAAAACCTTGACGGGGGGCAATACAATGAGCAGTTCTTC. Translating it yields CASKNLDGGQYNEQFF. The chain combines TRBV2 with TRBJ2-1, with D possibly being TRBD2 (7 bases). Trimming shortened V by 7 bases and J by 4 bases, and 20 bases separated the two germline ends. The CDR3 is made up of 16 amino acids. Germline V gene lookup returns CDR1 SNHLY and CDR2 FYNNEI. Based on the CDR3 plus reference TRBV2 and TRBJ2-1, the full variable domain is EPEVTQTPSHQVTQMGQEVILRCVPISNHLYFYWYRQILGQKVEFLVSFYNNEISEKSEIFDDQFSVERPDGSNFTLKIRSTKLEDSAMYFCASKNLDGGQYNEQFFGPGTRLTVL.

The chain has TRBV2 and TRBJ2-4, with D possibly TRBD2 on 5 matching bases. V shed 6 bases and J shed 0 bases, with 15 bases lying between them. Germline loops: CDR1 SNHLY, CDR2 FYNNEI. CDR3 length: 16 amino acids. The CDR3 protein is CASSPFDGIAKNIQYF. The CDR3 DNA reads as TGTGCCAGCAGCCCCTTCGACGGGATAGCCAAAAACATTCAGTACTTC.

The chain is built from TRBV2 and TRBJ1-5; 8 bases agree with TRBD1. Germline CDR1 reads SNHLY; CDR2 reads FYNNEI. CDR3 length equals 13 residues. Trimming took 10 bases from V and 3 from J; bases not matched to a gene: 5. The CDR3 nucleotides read TGTGCCACGAACAGGGGGTTCAATCAGCCCCAGCATTTT. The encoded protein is CATNRGFNQPQHF.

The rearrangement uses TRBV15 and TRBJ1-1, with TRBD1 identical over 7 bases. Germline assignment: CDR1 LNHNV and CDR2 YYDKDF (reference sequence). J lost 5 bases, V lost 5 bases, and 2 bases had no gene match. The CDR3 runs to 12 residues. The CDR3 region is CATSSGGTEAFF. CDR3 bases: TGTGCCACCAGCTCAGGGGGAACTGAAGCTTTCTTT.

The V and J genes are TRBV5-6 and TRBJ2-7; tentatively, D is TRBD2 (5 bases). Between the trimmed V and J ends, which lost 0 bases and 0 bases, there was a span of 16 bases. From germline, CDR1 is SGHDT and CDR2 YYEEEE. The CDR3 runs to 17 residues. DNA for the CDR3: TGTGCCAGCAGCTTGGGGTATAGCGTCAGGAGCTCCTACGAGCAGTACTTC. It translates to CASSLGYSVRSSYEQYF.

CDR3 protein: CASRRDRSLTYEQYF. In DNA, the CDR3 is TGTGCCAGCAGACGGGACAGATCGCTTACCTACGAGCAGTACTTC. This rearrangement joins TRBV6-5 to TRBJ2-7; 7 bases match TRBD1. The ends lost 6 bases at V and 2 bases at J; junction bases unmatched: 10. This CDR3 comprises 15 residues. From germline, CDR1 is MNHEY and CDR2 SVGAGI.

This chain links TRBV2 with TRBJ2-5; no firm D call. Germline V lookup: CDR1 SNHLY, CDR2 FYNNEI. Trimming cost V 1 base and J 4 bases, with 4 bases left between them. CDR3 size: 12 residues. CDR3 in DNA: TGTGCCAGCAGTGAAGAGAGAGAGACCCAGTACTTC. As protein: CASSEERETQYF.

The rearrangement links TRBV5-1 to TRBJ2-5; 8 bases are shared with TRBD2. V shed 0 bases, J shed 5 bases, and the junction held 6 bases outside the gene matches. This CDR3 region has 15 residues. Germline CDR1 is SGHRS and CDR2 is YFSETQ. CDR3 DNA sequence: TGCGCCAGCAGCTTGGCGGGGGGGCCGGGGGAGACCCAGTACTTC. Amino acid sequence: CASSLAGGPGETQYF.

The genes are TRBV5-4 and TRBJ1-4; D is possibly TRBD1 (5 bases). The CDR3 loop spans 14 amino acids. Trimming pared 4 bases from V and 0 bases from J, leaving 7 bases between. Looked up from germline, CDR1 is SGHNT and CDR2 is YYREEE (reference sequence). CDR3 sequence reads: CASSPQATNEKLFF. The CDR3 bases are TGTGCCAGCAGCCCACAGGCAACTAATGAAAAACTGTTTTTT.

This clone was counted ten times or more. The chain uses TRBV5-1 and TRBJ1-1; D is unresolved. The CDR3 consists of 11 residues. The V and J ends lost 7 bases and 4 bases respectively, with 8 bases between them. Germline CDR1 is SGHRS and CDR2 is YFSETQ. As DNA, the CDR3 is TGCGCCAGCGAGTTTGGCACTGAAGCTTTCTTT. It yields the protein CASEFGTEAFF.

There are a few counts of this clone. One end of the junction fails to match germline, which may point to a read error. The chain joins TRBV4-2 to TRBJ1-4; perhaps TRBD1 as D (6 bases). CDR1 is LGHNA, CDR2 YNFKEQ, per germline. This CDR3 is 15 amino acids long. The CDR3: CASRQDGQSNEKLFF. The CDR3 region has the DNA TGTGCCAGCAGGCAAGATGGACAGTCTAATGAAAAACTGTTTTTT.

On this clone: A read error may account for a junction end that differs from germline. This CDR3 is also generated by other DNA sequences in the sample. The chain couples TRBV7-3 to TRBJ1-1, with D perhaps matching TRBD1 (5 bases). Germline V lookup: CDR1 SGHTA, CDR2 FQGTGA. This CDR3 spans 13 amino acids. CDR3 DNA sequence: TGTGCCAGCAGCCTAACGGGGGGCACTGAAGCTTTCTTT. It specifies CASSLTGGTEAFF.

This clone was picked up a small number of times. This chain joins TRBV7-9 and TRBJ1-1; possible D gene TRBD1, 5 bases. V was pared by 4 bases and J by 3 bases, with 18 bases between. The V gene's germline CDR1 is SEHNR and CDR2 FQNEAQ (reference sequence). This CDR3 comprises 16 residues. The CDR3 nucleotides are TGTGCCAGCAGCTCACTGGCGGGACGAGGGGACACTGAAGCTTTCTTT. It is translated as CASSSLAGRGDTEAFF.

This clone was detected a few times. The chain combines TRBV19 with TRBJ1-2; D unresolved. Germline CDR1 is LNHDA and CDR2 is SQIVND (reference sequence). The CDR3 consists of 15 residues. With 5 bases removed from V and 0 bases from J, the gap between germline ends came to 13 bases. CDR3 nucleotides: TGTGCCAGTAGTGTTACGCGGGCTTCTAACTATGGCTACACCTTC. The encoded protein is CASSVTRASNYGYTF.